Listed below are T cell receptor beta chains from one sample, sequenced in a study of cytotoxic CD8 clonotypes in ibrutinib-treated CLL. Repertoires were generated with immunoSEQ multiplex PCR, while TCRdb's copy carries only in-frame clones and drops some. The sample lists 150,000 to 200,000 clones, more than 70% occurring once. The source was PBMCs, collected at disease progression, from a patient treated with ibrutinib. These receptors came from a human donor with chronic lymphocytic leukemia. CDR3s include the opening cysteine and the closing phenylalanine or tryptophan. The order of the fields is clone size, D gene, J gene, V gene, CDR3 DNA, CDR3 protein. A D gene is named only where the DNA matches it firmly. The size field is filled for only some rows; it gives once, few, many or a size class.

. | . | TRBJ2-5 | TRBV27 | TGTGCCAGCAGTACACTCCAAGGACAAGAGACCCAGTACTTC | CASSTLQGQETQYF
. | TRBD1 | TRBJ2-7 | TRBV27 | TGTGCCAGCTACAGGGGCGGCGAGCAGTACTTC | CASYRGGEQYF
. | TRBD2 | TRBJ2-3 | TRBV7-9 | TGTGCCAGCAGCCACTACAGGCTAGCGGGAGGACGGGCAGATACGCAGTATTTT | CASSHYRLAGGRADTQYF
. | . | TRBJ1-5 | TRBV21-1 | TGTGCCAGCAGCGGGGAGCAGAGACAGGGTGATGGTAGTCAGCCCCAGCATTTT | CASSGEQRQGDGSQPQHF
. | . | TRBJ1-2 | TRBV6-5 | TGTGCCAGCAGGGACCCGGGAGCTAACTATGGCTACACCTTC | CASRDPGANYGYTF
. | . | TRBJ2-3 | TRBV6-5 | TGTGCCACCGTTGACGGGAAGGGGCCAGATACGCAGTATTTT | CATVDGKGPDTQYF
once | TRBD2 | TRBJ2-7 | TRBV7-2 | TGTGCCAGCAGTTCGGGAGGGCCCTACGAGCAGTACTTC | CASSSGGPYEQYF
. | TRBD2 | TRBJ2-2 | TRBV7-3 | TGTGCCAGCAGCCATGTAGCGGGAGTTGTCACCGGGGAGCTGTTTTTT | CASSHVAGVVTGELFF
. | TRBD1 | TRBJ2-1 | TRBV5-4 | TGTGCCAGCAGCCTCATGACAGGGCCCGATGAGCAGTTCTTC | CASSLMTGPDEQFF
. | TRBD1 | TRBJ2-7 | TRBV11-2 | TGTGCCAGCAGCTTAATTGGACAGGGTCTCCACGAGCAGTACTTC | CASSLIGQGLHEQYF
. | TRBD1 | TRBJ1-5 | TRBV6-6 | TGTGCCAGCAGTTACTCAGGGGGCCCAAATCAGCCCCAGCATTTT | CASSYSGGPNQPQHF
. | . | TRBJ1-2 | TRBV6-5 | TGTGCCAGCAGGCCCACCAGTTCCTCTAACTATGGCTACACCTTC | CASRPTSSSNYGYTF
. | . | TRBJ2-3 | TRBV2 | TGTGCCGCTCTTTCGTCGGGGCCACCCCCTCGCACAGATACGCAGTATTTT | CAALSSGPPPRTDTQYF
. | TRBD2 | TRBJ2-1 | TRBV7-2 | TGTGCCAGCAGCCTAACCGGACTAGCGGGAGTTGATGAGCAGTTCTTC | CASSLTGLAGVDEQFF
. | TRBD2 | TRBJ2-1 | TRBV29-1 | TGCAGCGTGGATGGACTAGCGTTAGAGAACAATGAGCAGTTCTTC | CSVDGLALENNEQFF
. | TRBD1 | TRBJ2-7 | TRBV9 | TGTGCCAGCAGCGTAGGGGACAGGGGCACCTACGAGCAGTACTTC | CASSVGDRGTYEQYF
. | . | TRBJ2-1 | TRBV14 | TGTGCCAGCAGCCAAGACCCGCCGGATGAGCAGTTCTTC | CASSQDPPDEQFF
. | . | TRBJ1-5 | TRBV30 | TGTGCCTGGAGTCCTCAATTGGATCAGCCCCAGCATTTT | CAWSPQLDQPQHF
. | TRBD2 | TRBJ2-2 | TRBV19 | TGTGCCAGTATTCGGGATGGGACTAGCCAAACCGGGGAGCTGTTTTTT | CASIRDGTSQTGELFF
. | TRBD1 | TRBJ1-1 | TRBV6-6 | TGTGCCAGCAGTCCCTCTTGGGACAGAGACACTGAAGCTTTCTTT | CASSPSWDRDTEAFF
. | . | TRBJ2-6 | TRBV10-3 | TGTGCCACCAGGAGCTCTGGGGCCAACGTCCTGACTTTC | CATRSSGANVLTF
. | . | TRBJ2-1 | TRBV13 | TGTGCCAGCAGCTTTGTGGATGAGCAGTTCTTC | CASSFVDEQFF
. | . | TRBJ2-2 | TRBV14 | TGTGCCAGCAGCCAAGATTTGACCACCGGGGAGCTGTTTTTT | CASSQDLTTGELFF
few | . | TRBJ2-7 | TRBV27 | TGTGCCAGTAGTACTAACAGGGAGGTGTACTACGAGCAGTACTTC | CASSTNREVYYEQYF
. | TRBD2 | TRBJ2-1 | TRBV19 | TGTGCCAGTAGCTCCCGGACTAGCGGGAGGGCCTTAATCCATGAGCAGTTCTTC | CASSSRTSGRALIHEQFF
. | . | TRBJ2-7 | TRBV21-1 | TGTGCCAGCAGAGGGACAGGGAAGAACTACGAGCAGTACTTC | CASRGTGKNYEQYF
. | . | TRBJ1-3 | TRBV28 | TGTGCCAGCGGAACCGGGACGGCGCGCTCTGGAAACACCATATATTTT | CASGTGTARSGNTIYF
once | TRBD2 | TRBJ2-1 | TRBV4-1 | TGCGCCAGCAGCTCTTTCGGGAGCGGGAGGGCCGAGAATGAGCAGTTCTTC | CASSSFGSGRAENEQFF
. | . | TRBJ2-2 | TRBV4-3 | TGCGCCAGCAGACTAGCAGGTCTCACCGGGGAGCTGTTTTTT | CASRLAGLTGELFF
. | . | TRBJ2-1 | TRBV7-2 | TGTGCCAGCAGCTTTAGGGGGAGGTACTCCTACAATGAGCAGTTCTTC | CASSFRGRYSYNEQFF
. | . | TRBJ1-2 | TRBV28 | TGTGCCAGCAGTTACAGGGATGGCTACACCTTC | CASSYRDGYTF
. | . | TRBJ2-1 | TRBV10-1 | TGCGCCAGCAGTGGTGGGGGAATAGGGTGGTCCTACAATGAGCAGTTCTTC | CASSGGGIGWSYNEQFF
. | . | TRBJ2-3 | TRBV27 | TGTGCCAGCAGTCCCAGCATTATCAGGGATGGGGCTAGCACAGATACGCAGTATTTT | CASSPSIIRDGASTDTQYF
few | . | TRBJ1-1 | TRBV4-2 | TGTGCCAGCAGGACAGACCTTGAAGCTTTCTTT | CASRTDLEAFF
few | TRBD1 | TRBJ1-1 | TRBV6-5 | TGTGCCAGCAGTTACGATAACAGGGGGCGAAACACTGAAGCTTTCTTT | CASSYDNRGRNTEAFF
. | . | TRBJ2-3 | TRBV11-3 | TGTGCCAGCAGCTTAGGGCACAGAAACACAGATACGCAGTATTTT | CASSLGHRNTDTQYF
. | TRBD1 | TRBJ1-2 | TRBV19 | TGTGCCAGTATCTCCCCAGGGGGGAACTATGGCTACACCTTC | CASISPGGNYGYTF
. | TRBD1 | TRBJ2-3 | TRBV7-6 | TGTGCCAGCAGCTTAGGGAGGGGGACAGGTCCCACAGATACGCAGTATTTT | CASSLGRGTGPTDTQYF
. | TRBD2 | TRBJ2-4 | TRBV7-8 | TGTGCCAGCAGCCAGGGACTAGTGAACATTCAGTACTTC | CASSQGLVNIQYF
once | . | TRBJ1-3 | TRBV9 | TGTGCCAGCAGCGCGTTACAGGGCTCCTCTGGAAACACCATATATTTT | CASSALQGSSGNTIYF
. | . | TRBJ1-2 | TRBV9 | TGTGCCAGCAGCGTAGGTCCCCCTACCTATGGCTACACCTTC | CASSVGPPTYGYTF
. | . | TRBJ1-2 | TRBV29-1 | TGCAGCGTCATGAGGGGTAACTATGGCTACACCTTC | CSVMRGNYGYTF
. | TRBD1 | TRBJ1-1 | TRBV29-1 | TGCAGCGTTGAGAGGCAGGGGGTGGTGAAGGCTTTCTTT | CSVERQGVVKAFF
. | TRBD1 | TRBJ2-7 | TRBV30 | TGTGCCTGGAGTGTACCCGGGACAGGGGTCACGGACGAGCAGTACTTC | CAWSVPGTGVTDEQYF
. | . | TRBJ2-7 | TRBV7-9 | TGTGCCAGCAGCTTAGATCTTGGCGGGTACGAGCAGTACTTC | CASSLDLGGYEQYF
. | . | TRBJ2-7 | TRBV7-6 | TGTGCCAGCAGCCAGGACACGGGGGAGCAGTACTTC | CASSQDTGEQYF
. | TRBD2 | TRBJ2-3 | TRBV19 | TGTGCCAGTAGTCCCCGGGGTAGCGGGAGGCAAGATACGCAGTATTTT | CASSPRGSGRQDTQYF
. | . | TRBJ2-5 | TRBV2 | TGTGCCAGCAGTGAACAGGGACTCTGGGGGGAGACCCAGTACTTC | CASSEQGLWGETQYF
. | . | TRBJ2-5 | TRBV30 | TGTGCCTGGAGTGTAGTTCGTCAGGTTGGGGAGACCCAGTACTTC | CAWSVVRQVGETQYF
. | . | TRBJ1-4 | TRBV25-1 | TGTGCCAGCAGTGAATACCGGGCGGCGGATGAAAAACTGTTTTTT | CASSEYRAADEKLFF
. | . | TRBJ2-1 | TRBV27 | TGTGCCAGCAGTTTGCCGGACAGTTTGCGGCAGTTCTTC | CASSLPDSLRQFF
. | . | TRBJ2-3 | TRBV30 | TGTGCCTGGAGTGTATTAGAGTCGGATACGCAGTATTTT | CAWSVLESDTQYF
. | TRBD1 | TRBJ2-7 | TRBV27 | TGTGCCAGCAGTTTACGGGGCGCAGGGGGCTACGAGCAGTACTTC | CASSLRGAGGYEQYF